Listed below are T cell receptor beta chains from one sample, sequenced in a study of regulatory T cells in long-lasting Graves disease. TCRdb independently ran MiXCR on the multiplex PCR reads; one entry per CDR3 protein. The sample has 400,000 or so distinct CDR3 sequences; around 24% are singletons. The source was peripheral blood mononuclear cells (PBMCs), collected when the disease was refractory, from a patient treated with antithyroid drugs. The receptors shown here come from a female donor with Graves disease. Each CDR3 is given without its conserved first and last residue.

TRBV7-2,TRBJ1-6,ASSLAGAQDSPLH
TRBV6-1,TRBJ1-4,ASSEGGRGNEKLF
TRBV27,TRBJ2-5,ASSRVQQETQY
TRBV7-9,TRBJ1-1,ASSAGTGYQAF
TRBV12-3/TRBV12-4,TRBJ2-6,ASSLAKDRVGANVLT
TRBV20-1,TRBJ2-7,SARVSGGYEQY
TRBV6-1,TRBJ2-2,ASSEFGGMNTGELF
TRBV5-8,TRBJ2-7,ASSSGGQLYEQY
TRBV28,TRBJ1-6,ASSKDEGSSPLH
TRBV3-1,TRBJ1-1,ASSQLPSPNTEAF
TRBV7-8,TRBJ2-7,ASSLGGRVDYEQY
TRBV6-2/TRBV6-3,TRBJ2-7,ASTRQGLGYEQY
TRBV6-9,TRBJ2-7,ASSYSAGGSYEQY
TRBV5-1,TRBJ2-7,ASSPPGMAYEQY
TRBV29-1,TRBJ1-2,SITPTGEIGGYT
TRBV6-5,TRBJ2-4,ASSYSPGGAGDSDIQY
TRBV7-6,TRBJ2-1,ASSLGPGLLNEQF